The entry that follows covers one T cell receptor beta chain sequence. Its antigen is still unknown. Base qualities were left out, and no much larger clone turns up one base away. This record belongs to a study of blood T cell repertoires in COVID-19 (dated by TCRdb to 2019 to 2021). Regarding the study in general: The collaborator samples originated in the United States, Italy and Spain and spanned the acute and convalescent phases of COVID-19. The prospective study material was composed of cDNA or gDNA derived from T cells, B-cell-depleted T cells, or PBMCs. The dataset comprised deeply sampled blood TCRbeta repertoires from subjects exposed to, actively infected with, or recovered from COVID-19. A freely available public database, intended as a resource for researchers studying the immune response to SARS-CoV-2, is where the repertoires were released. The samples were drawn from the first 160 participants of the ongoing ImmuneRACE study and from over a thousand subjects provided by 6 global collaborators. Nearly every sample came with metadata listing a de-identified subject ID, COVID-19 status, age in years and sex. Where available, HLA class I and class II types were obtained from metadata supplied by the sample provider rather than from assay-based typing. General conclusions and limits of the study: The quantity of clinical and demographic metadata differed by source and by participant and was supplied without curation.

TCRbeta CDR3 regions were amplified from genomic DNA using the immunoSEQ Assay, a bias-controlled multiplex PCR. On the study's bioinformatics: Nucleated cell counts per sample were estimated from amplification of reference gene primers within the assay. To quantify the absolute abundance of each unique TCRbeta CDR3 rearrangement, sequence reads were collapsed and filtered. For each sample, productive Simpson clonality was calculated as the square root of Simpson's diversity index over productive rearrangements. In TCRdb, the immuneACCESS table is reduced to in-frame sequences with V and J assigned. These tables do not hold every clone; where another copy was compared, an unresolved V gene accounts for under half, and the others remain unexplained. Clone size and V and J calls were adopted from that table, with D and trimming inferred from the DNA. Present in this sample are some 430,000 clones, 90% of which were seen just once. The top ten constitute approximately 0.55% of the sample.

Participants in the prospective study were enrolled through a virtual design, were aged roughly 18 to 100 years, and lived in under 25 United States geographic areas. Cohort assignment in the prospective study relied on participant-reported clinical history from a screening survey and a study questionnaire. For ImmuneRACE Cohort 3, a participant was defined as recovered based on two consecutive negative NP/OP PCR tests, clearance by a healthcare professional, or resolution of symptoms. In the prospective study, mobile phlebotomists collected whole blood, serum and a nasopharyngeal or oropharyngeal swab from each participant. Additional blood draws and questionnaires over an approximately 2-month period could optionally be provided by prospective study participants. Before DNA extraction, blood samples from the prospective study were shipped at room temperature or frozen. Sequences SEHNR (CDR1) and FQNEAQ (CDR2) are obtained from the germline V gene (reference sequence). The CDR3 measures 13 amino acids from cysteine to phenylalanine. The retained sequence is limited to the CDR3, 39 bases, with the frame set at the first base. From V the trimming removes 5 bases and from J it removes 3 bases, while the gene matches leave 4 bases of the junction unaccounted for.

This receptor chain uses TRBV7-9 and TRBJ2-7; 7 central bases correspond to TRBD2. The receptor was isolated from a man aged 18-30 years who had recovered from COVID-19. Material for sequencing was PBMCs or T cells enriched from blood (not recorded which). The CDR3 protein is CASSAGVRYEQYF. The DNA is TGTGCCAGCAGCGCGGGAGTGCGCTACGAGCAGTACTTC. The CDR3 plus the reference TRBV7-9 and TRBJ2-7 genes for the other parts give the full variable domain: DTGVSQNPRHKITKRGQNVTFRCDPISEHNRLYWYRQTLGQGPEFLTYFQNEAQLEKSRLLSDRFSAERPKGSFSTLEIQRTEQGDSAMYLCASSAGVRYEQYFGPGTRLTVT.